The following is a T cell receptor (beta chain) sequence with its context. Its cognate antigen is unknown. Sequencing used immunoSEQ multiplex PCR; TCRdb keeps in-frame clones, though not all of them. The sample shows about 88,000 clones, approximately 90% of them seen only once. This specimen belongs to a study of graft-versus-host responses after intestinal transplantation. On the study more broadly: All recipients were given anti-thymocyte globulin induction, and tacrolimus and steroids were then administered for around three years. Whole-study findings and limits: Where graft-donor T cell macrochimerism was present, patients had high graft-versus-host to host-versus-graft clonal ratios in allografts.

This clonotype originated in a human donor who was the organ donor for an intestinal transplant. The starting material was unstimulated CD4+ T cells sorted from spleen or lymph node cells, obtained before transplant.

The CDR3 bases are TGCGCCAGCAGTGAGTCCGGGACTACGCGCACAGATACGCAGTATTTT. Its protein product is CASSESGTTRTDTQYF. V gene TRBV10-1 combines with J gene TRBJ2-3; 7 nucleotides align to TRBD2. The CDR3 has 16 amino acids. Germline loops: CDR1 WNHNN, CDR2 SYGVQD (reference sequence). V trimming: 0 bases; J trimming: 1 base; junction bases outside the gene matches: 4.